The rows below give T cell receptor beta chains drawn from one sample of a study of blood T cell repertoires in COVID-19. Some clones are missing from TCRdb's copy, which holds only in-frame ones; the method was immunoSEQ multiplex PCR. The profile covers 60,000 to 70,000 clones, with approximately 80% appearing a single time and around 6% taken by the ten largest. The specimen was peripheral blood. All receptors derive from a woman in her seventies with acute or convalescent COVID-19. Both conserved end residues are part of each CDR3. The size of a clone is reported for some rows only, either as once, few or many, or as a class for expanded clones.

CDR3 length: 14; J gene: TRBJ2-2; clone size: once; V gene: TRBV2; CDR3 protein: CASRPQGSSGELFF
CDR3 length: 15; J gene: TRBJ1-6; clone size: NA; V gene: TRBV2; CDR3 protein: CASRARDKNNSPLHF
CDR3 length: 14; J gene: TRBJ2-7; clone size: NA; V gene: TRBV18; CDR3 protein: CASSPQGIVYEQYF
CDR3 length: 13; J gene: TRBJ1-5; clone size: NA; V gene: TRBV5-1; CDR3 protein: CASSFSGNQPQHF
CDR3 length: 12; J gene: TRBJ2-1; clone size: NA; V gene: TRBV29-1; CDR3 protein: CSVEHGPDEQFF
CDR3 length: 16; J gene: TRBJ2-3; clone size: NA; V gene: TRBV19; CDR3 protein: CASSPRSAGVPDTQYF
CDR3 length: 16; J gene: TRBJ2-5; clone size: NA; V gene: TRBV7-6; CDR3 protein: CASSLFSGAGKETQYF
CDR3 length: 15; J gene: TRBJ2-1; clone size: NA; V gene: TRBV3-1/TRBV3-2; CDR3 protein: CASSPQGATNNEQFF
CDR3 length: 14; J gene: TRBJ1-3; clone size: NA; V gene: TRBV7-9; CDR3 protein: CASSFRGLGNTIYF
CDR3 length: 12; J gene: TRBJ1-5; clone size: many; V gene: TRBV28; CDR3 protein: CASSPPTQPQHF
CDR3 length: 16; J gene: TRBJ2-5; clone size: NA; V gene: TRBV27; CDR3 protein: CASSLDWRGGLETQYF
CDR3 length: 10; J gene: TRBJ1-1; clone size: NA; V gene: TRBV12-1; CDR3 protein: CPGHHTEAFF
CDR3 length: 13; J gene: TRBJ1-1; clone size: NA; V gene: TRBV6-2/TRBV6-3; CDR3 protein: CASSEDINTEAFF
CDR3 length: 16; J gene: TRBJ2-1; clone size: NA; V gene: TRBV10-3; CDR3 protein: CAISESSSGGRGEQFF
CDR3 length: 12; J gene: TRBJ1-1; clone size: NA; V gene: TRBV6-4; CDR3 protein: CASSGGSTEAFF
CDR3 length: 13; J gene: TRBJ2-7; clone size: NA; V gene: TRBV29-1; CDR3 protein: CSAQRWGGYEQYF
CDR3 length: 15; J gene: TRBJ2-7; clone size: NA; V gene: TRBV9; CDR3 protein: CASSVGLAEGYEQYF
CDR3 length: 13; J gene: TRBJ2-7; clone size: NA; V gene: TRBV12-3/TRBV12-4; CDR3 protein: CASRDTGADEQYF
CDR3 length: 14; J gene: TRBJ1-3; clone size: once; V gene: TRBV12-5; CDR3 protein: CASGPLDRLNTIYF
CDR3 length: 16; J gene: TRBJ2-7; clone size: few; V gene: TRBV4-1; CDR3 protein: CASSQVPRGRGYEQYF
CDR3 length: 13; J gene: TRBJ1-1; clone size: few; V gene: TRBV7-9; CDR3 protein: CASSWSGNTEAFF
CDR3 length: 14; J gene: TRBJ2-3; clone size: NA; V gene: TRBV2; CDR3 protein: CASRTSGGTDTQYF
CDR3 length: 14; J gene: TRBJ1-4; clone size: NA; V gene: TRBV7-9; CDR3 protein: CASSLADRGEKLFF
CDR3 length: 13; J gene: TRBJ2-2; clone size: NA; V gene: TRBV5-6; CDR3 protein: CASSSDLAGELFF
CDR3 length: 12; J gene: TRBJ1-5; clone size: NA; V gene: TRBV19; CDR3 protein: CASSIPNQPQHF
CDR3 length: 15; J gene: TRBJ2-5; clone size: NA; V gene: TRBV3-1/TRBV3-2; CDR3 protein: CASSLGLAGAKTQYF
CDR3 length: 15; J gene: TRBJ1-2; clone size: few; V gene: TRBV5-6; CDR3 protein: CASSSWDRDGYGYTF
CDR3 length: 11; J gene: TRBJ1-2; clone size: few; V gene: TRBV2; CDR3 protein: CASSEDRGYTF
CDR3 length: 18; J gene: TRBJ2-7; clone size: NA; V gene: TRBV2; CDR3 protein: CASSESPSSGVYSYEQYF
CDR3 length: 15; J gene: TRBJ2-1; clone size: NA; V gene: TRBV11-1; CDR3 protein: CASSHRGPTYNEQFF
CDR3 length: 15; J gene: TRBJ1-1; clone size: once; V gene: TRBV19; CDR3 protein: CASTAIDRPNTEAFF
CDR3 length: 15; J gene: TRBJ2-3; clone size: NA; V gene: TRBV28; CDR3 protein: CASSFGGGASDTQYF
CDR3 length: 15; J gene: TRBJ2-1; clone size: NA; V gene: TRBV5-1; CDR3 protein: CASSSSGGELNEQFF
CDR3 length: 14; J gene: TRBJ2-3; clone size: once; V gene: TRBV7-3; CDR3 protein: CASSPGREWDTQYF
CDR3 length: 15; J gene: TRBJ2-7; clone size: NA; V gene: TRBV7-8; CDR3 protein: CASSRWDRSSYEQYF
CDR3 length: 15; J gene: TRBJ2-3; clone size: NA; V gene: TRBV4-2; CDR3 protein: CASSQDTSGPDTQYF
CDR3 length: 13; J gene: TRBJ2-7; clone size: NA; V gene: TRBV11-2; CDR3 protein: CASSLNSAGEQYF
CDR3 length: 15; J gene: TRBJ2-5; clone size: NA; V gene: TRBV6-2/TRBV6-3; CDR3 protein: CASSYGLAGGQTQYF
CDR3 length: 14; J gene: TRBJ2-7; clone size: NA; V gene: TRBV28; CDR3 protein: CASRLSGESYEQYF
CDR3 length: 15; J gene: TRBJ2-3; clone size: NA; V gene: TRBV3-1/TRBV3-2; CDR3 protein: CASSQDLRGGDTQYF
CDR3 length: 14; J gene: TRBJ2-5; clone size: NA; V gene: TRBV28; CDR3 protein: CASSFEHSQETQYF
CDR3 length: 14; J gene: TRBJ1-5; clone size: NA; V gene: TRBV12-5; CDR3 protein: CASALEGGNQPQHF
CDR3 length: 15; J gene: TRBJ2-3; clone size: NA; V gene: TRBV19; CDR3 protein: CASDQRGAPTDTQYF
CDR3 length: 14; J gene: TRBJ2-7; clone size: few; V gene: TRBV28; CDR3 protein: CASSPRTGNYEQYF
CDR3 length: 13; J gene: TRBJ1-2; clone size: NA; V gene: TRBV11-2; CDR3 protein: CASSKNQAGGYTF
CDR3 length: 13; J gene: TRBJ1-2; clone size: NA; V gene: TRBV5-1; CDR3 protein: CASSLRQGDGYTF
CDR3 length: 15; J gene: TRBJ2-5; clone size: NA; V gene: TRBV5-4; CDR3 protein: CASTSRDNYQETQYF
CDR3 length: 14; J gene: TRBJ2-4; clone size: NA; V gene: TRBV28; CDR3 protein: CASSPRDTLNIQYF
CDR3 length: 14; J gene: TRBJ1-2; clone size: few; V gene: TRBV6-5; CDR3 protein: CASITGSYSDGYTF
CDR3 length: 16; J gene: TRBJ2-1; clone size: NA; V gene: TRBV5-4; CDR3 protein: CASRYTGTSGGAEEFF
CDR3 length: 14; J gene: TRBJ2-7; clone size: NA; V gene: TRBV24-1; CDR3 protein: CATSGGEGSYEQYF
CDR3 length: 18; J gene: TRBJ2-2; clone size: NA; V gene: TRBV24-1; CDR3 protein: CATSDPDRGLRDTGELFF
CDR3 length: 13; J gene: TRBJ2-1; clone size: once; V gene: TRBV9; CDR3 protein: CASSVVSRGAKFF
CDR3 length: 13; J gene: TRBJ1-4; clone size: once; V gene: TRBV3-1/TRBV3-2; CDR3 protein: CASGDNTNEKLFF
CDR3 length: 19; J gene: TRBJ1-4; clone size: NA; V gene: TRBV9; CDR3 protein: CASSVGPGGGFATNEKLFF